A selection of T cell receptor beta chains follows, all from one sample in a study of blood T cell repertoires in COVID-19. This table comes from immunoSEQ multiplex PCR, and its TCRdb copy is limited to in-frame clones, with some not included. The sample has around 320,000 clones, about 90% seen once; the top ten hold 8.5% to 14%. The sequenced material came from peripheral blood. Every receptor here comes from a woman in her 30s with COVID-19, enrolled during active disease. The CDR3 runs from the conserved cysteine through the conserved F or W. The D gene is left open where the match is weak. A row's size may be missing; if present it is once, few, many or a size class.

D gene	V gene	clone size	J gene	CDR3 DNA	CDR3 protein
TRBD2	TRBV15	.	TRBJ2-3	TGTGCCACCAGCAGGGGCGGGGGGTACGGCACAGATACGCAGTATTTT	CATSRGGGYGTDTQYF
.	TRBV5-6	.	TRBJ2-4	TGTGCCAGCAGCTTGCTAGGAGTAGCCAAAAACATTCAGTACTTC	CASSLLGVAKNIQYF
.	TRBV2	.	TRBJ2-5	TGTGCCAGCAGTGAATTGCGGGGTACATCCCAGTACTTC	CASSELRGTSQYF
.	TRBV28	.	TRBJ1-2	TGTGCCAGCAGTCCTAAGCCCTATGGCTACACCTTC	CASSPKPYGYTF
TRBD1	TRBV18	.	TRBJ1-2	TGTGCCAGCTCACCCCGGACCGGAGCCACGGGAGCCGGGGACAGGTTATATGGCTACACCTTC	CASSPRTGATGAGDRLYGYTF
TRBD2	TRBV20-1	.	TRBJ2-7	TGCAGTGCTAGTACTAGCGGGGCCTACGAGCAGTACTTC	CSASTSGAYEQYF
.	TRBV28	.	TRBJ1-1	TGTGCCGGCCGGGCAGGGTGGAACACTGAAGCTTTCTTT	CAGRAGWNTEAFF
.	TRBV11-2	.	TRBJ1-4	TGTGCCAGCAGTCGACAGCCAACTAATGAAAAACTGTTTTTT	CASSRQPTNEKLFF
.	TRBV7-9	.	TRBJ1-3	TGTGCCAGCAGCCCCGCTGCAGGAGGAAACACCATATATTTT	CASSPAAGGNTIYF
.	TRBV9	.	TRBJ1-2	TGTGCCAGCAGCGTAGGGGCAGGGAATTCTTATGGCTACACCTTC	CASSVGAGNSYGYTF
.	TRBV28	few	TRBJ2-3	TGTGCCAGCAGAGAGGGAGGTGGAGCAGATACGCAGTATTTT	CASREGGGADTQYF
TRBD2	TRBV5-4	.	TRBJ2-4	TGTGCCAGCAGAGAAGCGGGGGTAGCCAAAAACATTCAGTACTTC	CASREAGVAKNIQYF
.	TRBV9	.	TRBJ2-7	TGTGCCAGCAGCGCAGGGGACGGCTCATACGAGCAGTACTTC	CASSAGDGSYEQYF
TRBD2	TRBV10-2	.	TRBJ2-7	TGCGCCAGCAGGGCTAGCGGGGTGGGCGAGCAGTACTTC	CASRASGVGEQYF
TRBD2	TRBV28	.	TRBJ2-7	TGTGCCAGCAGTTCCCAGCGGGGGGGCCCCCAGTCCTACGAGCAGTACTTC	CASSSQRGGPQSYEQYF
TRBD2	TRBV5-4	.	TRBJ2-7	TGTGCCAGCAGCGAGGGACTAGACTACGAGCAGTACTTC	CASSEGLDYEQYF
.	TRBV11-1	.	TRBJ2-3	TGTGCCAGCAGCTACACGCGCACAGATACGCAGTATTTT	CASSYTRTDTQYF
.	TRBV4-1	.	TRBJ1-2	TGCGCCAGCAGCCAAGAACCGGGGTATGGCTACACCTTC	CASSQEPGYGYTF
TRBD1	TRBV19	.	TRBJ1-5	TGTGCCAGTAGTACAGGGGGTTATCAGCCCCAGCATTTT	CASSTGGYQPQHF
TRBD1	TRBV2	.	TRBJ2-2	TGTGCCAGCAGGGGACAGATGAACACCGGGGAGCTGTTTTTT	CASRGQMNTGELFF
.	TRBV4-2	few	TRBJ1-5	TGTGCCAGCAGCCAAGATTCCCAGACAGTAGTTAGTCAGCCCCAGCATTTT	CASSQDSQTVVSQPQHF
.	TRBV5-6	.	TRBJ2-7	TGTGCCAGCAGCGACAGCTGGAGCTCCTACGAGCAGTACTTC	CASSDSWSSYEQYF
.	TRBV19	.	TRBJ1-2	TGTGCCAGTAGTATATCCGGCTATGGCTACACCTTC	CASSISGYGYTF
.	TRBV10-1	.	TRBJ1-2	TGCGCCAGCTGTAGGACACCACACCCTAGGTATGGCTACACCTTC	CASCRTPHPRYGYTF
.	TRBV19	.	TRBJ2-5	TGTGCCAGTACCTCAGGAGGCAGGGGCGCAGAGACCCAGTACTTC	CASTSGGRGAETQYF
.	TRBV2	.	TRBJ2-6	TGTGCCAGCACTGTAACCGCAGGCGGGGCCAACGTCCTGACTTTC	CASTVTAGGANVLTF
.	TRBV4-1	.	TRBJ2-7	TGCGCCAGCAGCCGTCTCCAGGGGTTCTCTGAGCAGTACTTC	CASSRLQGFSEQYF
TRBD1	TRBV7-8	.	TRBJ2-7	TGTGCCAGCAGGGACAGGGGATTCAGTCACGAGCAGTACTTC	CASRDRGFSHEQYF
.	TRBV12-3/TRBV12-4	.	TRBJ1-1	TGTGCCAGCAGGCGGATAGGGGCCGAAGCTTTCTTT	CASRRIGAEAFF
TRBD1	TRBV5-4	.	TRBJ1-2	TGTGCCAGCAGCCATCCCGACAGGGGCTACTATGGCTACACCTTC	CASSHPDRGYYGYTF